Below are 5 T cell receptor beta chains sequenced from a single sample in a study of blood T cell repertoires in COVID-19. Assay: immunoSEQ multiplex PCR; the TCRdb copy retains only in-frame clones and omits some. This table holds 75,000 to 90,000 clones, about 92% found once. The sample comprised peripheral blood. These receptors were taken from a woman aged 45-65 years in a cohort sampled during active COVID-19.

CDR3 bases: TGTGCCAGCAGTTCGCTAGCGCGCCTTAACAATGAGCAGTTCTTC. Its protein product is CASSSLARLNNEQFF. This chain uses TRBV28 with TRBJ2-1; weak D call: TRBD2 (6 bases). The CDR3 runs 15 residues. The V gene lost 4 bases and the J gene lost 5 bases, with 15 bases spanning the gap. In germline, CDR1 is MDHEN, CDR2 SYDVKM. Full variable domain (outside the CDR3, taken from reference TRBV28 and TRBJ2-1): DVKVTQSSRYLVKRTGEKVFLECVQDMDHENMFWYRQDPGLGLRLIYFSYDVKMKEKGDIPEGYSVSREKKERFSLILESASTNQTSMYLCASSSLARLNNEQFFGPGTRLTVL.

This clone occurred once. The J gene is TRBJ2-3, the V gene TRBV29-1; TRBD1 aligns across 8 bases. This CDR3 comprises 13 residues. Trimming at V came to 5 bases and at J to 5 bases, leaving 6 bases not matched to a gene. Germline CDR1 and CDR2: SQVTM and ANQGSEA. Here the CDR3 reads CSVSRGPGDTQYF. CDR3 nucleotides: TGCAGCGTTTCCAGGGGGCCAGGAGATACGCAGTATTTT.

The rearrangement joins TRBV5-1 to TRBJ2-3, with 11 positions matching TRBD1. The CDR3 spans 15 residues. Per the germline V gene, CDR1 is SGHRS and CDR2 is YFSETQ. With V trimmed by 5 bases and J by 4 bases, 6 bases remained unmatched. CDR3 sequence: CASSPRTGGPDTQYF. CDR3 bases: TGCGCCAGCAGTCCCCGGACAGGGGGCCCAGATACGCAGTATTTT.

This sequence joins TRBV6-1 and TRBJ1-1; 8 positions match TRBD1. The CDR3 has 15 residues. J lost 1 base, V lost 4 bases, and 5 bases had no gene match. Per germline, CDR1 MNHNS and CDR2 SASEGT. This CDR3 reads CASSVAGTGNTEAFF. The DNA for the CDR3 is TGTGCCAGCAGTGTAGCCGGGACAGGGAACACTGAAGCTTTCTTT.

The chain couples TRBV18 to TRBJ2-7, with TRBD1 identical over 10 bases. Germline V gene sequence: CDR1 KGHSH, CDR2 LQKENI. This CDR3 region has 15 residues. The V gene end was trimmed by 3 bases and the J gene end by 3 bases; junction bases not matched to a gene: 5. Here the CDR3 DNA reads TGTGCCAGCTCACCCTCCCGGACAGGGGGCTACGAGCAGTACTTC. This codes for CASSPSRTGGYEQYF.